This TCR beta chain was recovered during a study of blood T cell repertoires in COVID-19. As for the study in general: The United States, Italy and Spain supplied acute and convalescent COVID-19 samples. In each case, the material was cDNA or gDNA derived from T cells, B-cell-depleted T cells, or PBMCs.

In Seattle, patients joined the study during active infection and were tracked longitudinally. Study processing details: Estimates of nucleated cell counts were drawn from the amplification of reference gene primers. Method: immunoSEQ multiplex PCR; TCRdb's copy keeps in-frame clones and lacks some. V and J calls and clone size are copied from that table; D and trimming were computed from the DNA. The sample includes some 500,000 clones, roughly nine tenths of them seen just once. From germline, CDR1 is SNHLY and CDR2 FYNNEI. V was trimmed by 5 bases and J by 5 bases, leaving 12 bases between them. The CDR3 spans 13 residues.

The source material was peripheral blood. The TCR originated in a woman aged 50 to 60 with COVID-19, enrolled during active disease. The V gene is TRBV2, the J gene TRBJ1-1; D remains ambiguous. CDR3 nucleotides: TGTGCCAGCAGTCGGGAGATTTCGACTGAAGCTTTCTTT. This sequence encodes CASSREISTEAFF.